This is a list of T cell receptor beta chains from one sample in a study of blood T cell repertoires in COVID-19. Clones were read by immunoSEQ multiplex PCR, and TCRdb kept only the in-frame ones, dropping some. This sample has over 350,000 clones; 86% occur once, and the top ten carry more than 1.4%. The sample comprised peripheral blood. These receptors originate from a woman in her twenties or thirties with active or convalescent COVID-19. Each CDR3 is given with its conserved first and last residue. The D gene is left open where the match is weak. Rows may omit the clone size; those that give it use once, few, many or a size class.

D gene,J gene,clone size,V gene,CDR3 length,CDR3 protein,CDR3 DNA
TRBD2,TRBJ2-2,.,TRBV7-6,17,CASSLTLAGGNTGELFF,TGTGCCAGCAGCTTAACACTAGCGGGGGGGAACACCGGGGAGCTGTTTTTT
TRBD1,TRBJ1-5,.,TRBV14,17,CASSPTSQTGGSWPQHF,TGTGCCAGCAGCCCTACATCCCAGACAGGGGGGTCGTGGCCCCAGCATTTT
TRBD1,TRBJ2-1,.,TRBV19,18,CASSTPDRGHWVENEQFF,TGTGCCAGTAGTACCCCCGACAGGGGGCACTGGGTTGAGAATGAGCAGTTCTTC
.,TRBJ1-1,.,TRBV19,14,CASSTVGEDTEAFF,TGTGCCAGTAGTACTGTGGGGGAGGACACTGAAGCTTTCTTT
TRBD2,TRBJ2-1,.,TRBV19,14,CASSFAGGQYEQFF,TGTGCCAGTAGTTTCGCGGGAGGTCAGTATGAGCAGTTCTTC
.,TRBJ1-6,once,TRBV10-3,12,CAIKGGESPLHF,TGTGCCATCAAAGGAGGCGAATCACCCCTCCACTTT
TRBD2,TRBJ2-7,.,TRBV18,14,CASSPTGTIYEQYF,TGTGCCAGCTCCCCTACCGGGACTATCTACGAGCAGTACTTC
TRBD1,TRBJ2-3,.,TRBV9,15,CASRKDRGYTDTQYF,TGTGCCAGCCGCAAGGACAGGGGATACACAGATACGCAGTATTTT
.,TRBJ1-5,.,TRBV6-5,12,CASVKGDQPQHF,TGTGCCAGCGTTAAAGGGGATCAGCCCCAGCATTTT
TRBD1,TRBJ1-1,.,TRBV10-3,15,CAIESGTGDNTEAFF,TGTGCCATCGAATCCGGGACAGGGGATAACACTGAAGCTTTCTTT
.,TRBJ1-6,.,TRBV6-5,14,CATRYGGLNSPLHF,TGTGCCACCCGATACGGGGGGCTGAATTCACCCCTCCACTTT